This entry lists 26 T cell receptor beta chains sequenced from one sample in a study of T cell repertoires in aging, cancer and after chemotherapy (dated 2019 in TCRdb). TCR beta rearrangements were amplified from genomic DNA extracted from peripheral blood rather than from sorted cells or RNA. Sequencer: Illumina MiSeq. Multiplex touch-down PCR with a mixed TRB-A/B primer pool was used to amplify rearranged TRB sequences covering the V, D and J segments. Through fastp at Q25 and MiXCR, TCRdb rebuilt clones from the public reads, retaining in-frame beta chains. Rows with one shared CDR3 protein collapse into an entry with the most common genes and DNA. For this sample the table gives thousands of distinct CDR3 sequences, of which over 50% were detected only once. Jointly, the top ten make up 20% to 25% of the sample. Sequencing was carried out using blood. The origin of the receptors is a human donor in good health.

The rearrangement uses TRBV5-5 and TRBJ2-7; D may be TRBD1 (5 bases). The CDR3 is made up of 12 amino acids. Trimming cost V 4 bases and J 3 bases, with 8 bases left between them. Germline CDR1 SGHKS, CDR2 YYEKEE (reference sequence). The CDR3 spells CASSAQGYEQYF. The DNA for the CDR3 is TGTGCCAGCAGCGCCCAGGGCTACGAGCAGTACTTC. Full variable domain (remainder filled in from reference TRBV5-5 and TRBJ2-7): DAGVTQSPTHLIKTRGQQVTLRCSPISGHKSVSWYQQVLGQGPQFIFQYYEKEERGRGNFPDRFSARQFPNYSSELNVNALLLGDSALYLCASSAQGYEQYFGPGTRLTVT.

In this sample, this clonotype turned up a few times. The genes are TRBV15 and TRBJ2-5, with 7 bases aligning to TRBD2. Trimming cost V 1 base and J 4 bases; bases outside gene matches: 9. CDR1 is LNHNV and CDR2 is YYDKDF in the germline V gene (reference sequence). This CDR3 region has 16 residues. For the CDR3, the DNA is TGTGCCACCAGCAGAGTTCCAGGGACTAAGGGAGAGACCCAGTACTTC. It translates to CATSRVPGTKGETQYF.

The genes are TRBV15 and TRBJ2-7; D gene unclear. The germline CDR1 and CDR2 sequences are LNHNV and YYDKDF (reference sequence). The length of the CDR3 is 12 residues. V was shortened by 2 bases and J by 6 bases, with 8 bases between the two germline ends. The CDR3 loop reads CATSRPPGEQYF. The CDR3 DNA is TGTGCCACCAGCAGACCCCCAGGCGAGCAGTACTTC.

The V and J genes are TRBV30 and TRBJ2-1; no clear D gene. The CDR3 extends over 13 amino acids. The V gene's germline CDR1 is GTSNPN and CDR2 SVGIG (reference sequence). Trimming removed 2 bases at V and 6 bases at J, with 11 bases between. The CDR3 protein is CAWSSSLSNEQFF. Written as DNA, the CDR3 is TGTGCCTGGAGTTCCTCGCTCAGCAATGAGCAGTTCTTC.

The chain employs TRBV6-5 and TRBJ1-2; D unresolved. V lost 5 bases and J 0 bases, leaving 7 bases between the germline ends. Germline V CDR1 and CDR2: MNHEY, SVGAGI. The CDR3 consists of 13 residues. DNA for the CDR3: TGTGCCAGCAGTGAAAGCACTAACTATGGCTACACCTTC. Translating it yields CASSESTNYGYTF.

This clonotype appeared a few times. The J gene is TRBJ2-5, the V gene TRBV6-5, with 10 bases lining up with TRBD2. V lost 2 bases and J lost 5; bases outside the gene matches: 11. There are 17 residues in the CDR3. CDR1 MNHEY and CDR2 SVGAGI come from the germline V gene. The chain's CDR3 is CASSYLPGTSEGETQYF. DNA for the CDR3: TGTGCCAGCAGTTACCTCCCCGGGACTAGCGAAGGGGAGACCCAGTACTTC.

This chain links TRBV18 with TRBJ2-3; 8 nucleotides line up with TRBD2. V dropped 5 bases and J dropped 5; count of bases not matched to a gene: 12. Germline lookup yields CDR1 KGHSH and CDR2 LQKENI. The length of the CDR3 is 16 residues. The chain's CDR3 is CASSTRREGQGDTQYF. For the CDR3, the DNA is TGTGCCAGCTCAACTCGACGGGAGGGCCAAGGAGATACGCAGTATTTT.

CDR3 nucleotide sequence: TGTGCCAGTAGTATAGGATTTGGGACAGCAAGCTCTGGGGCCAACGTCCTGACTTTC. Encoded protein: CASSIGFGTASSGANVLTF. The J gene is TRBJ2-6, the V gene TRBV19, with TRBD1 identical over 7 bases. The V and J ends lost 1 base and 0 bases, in that order; junction bases with no gene match: 9. The CDR3 has 19 amino acids. Germline V gives CDR1 LNHDA, CDR2 SQIVND (reference sequence).

This chain joins TRBV27 and TRBJ1-6, with no clear D. Per germline, CDR1 MNHEY and CDR2 SMNVEV (reference sequence). Deletions cut 2 bases from V and 5 bases from J, with 16 bases between. This CDR3 is 17 amino acids long. DNA for the CDR3: TGTGCCAGCAGTTTACCCCGCCGCCCCAGTAATAATTCACCCCTCCACTTT. This gives the protein CASSLPRRPSNNSPLHF.

This chain connects TRBV19 to TRBJ2-7; D possibly corresponds to TRBD2 (5 bases). Germline V gene sequence: CDR1 LNHDA, CDR2 SQIVND (reference sequence). Trimming removed 2 bases from V and 0 bases from J, with 8 bases in between. CDR3 length: 14 amino acids. The CDR3 here is CASSITGSSYEQYF. CDR3 DNA: TGTGCCAGTAGTATAACGGGGAGCTCCTACGAGCAGTACTTC.

This sequence joins TRBV6-1 and TRBJ2-1, with a possible D match to TRBD1 (6 bases). This CDR3 contains 14 residues. Germline CDR1 is MNHNS and CDR2 is SASEGT. V lost 10 bases to trimming and J lost 2 bases, with 15 bases between them. Here the CDR3 DNA reads TGTGCCATCAGGGGTGGCAGCGCCTACAATGAGCAGTTCTTC. Translating it yields CAIRGGSAYNEQFF.

The rearrangement links TRBV20-1 to TRBJ1-1, with D unclear. The V end lost 0 bases, the J end lost 5 bases, and 7 bases lay between the germline ends. This CDR3 is 12 amino acids long. Germline values: CDR1 DFQATT, CDR2 SNEGSKA (reference sequence). CDR3 coding DNA: TGCAGTGCTAGAGATGGGCGGACTGAAGCTTTCTTT. Translated: CSARDGRTEAFF.

The chain has TRBV5-5 and TRBJ1-1, with TRBD1 matching 7 bases. The CDR3 is made up of 13 amino acids. The V gene's germline CDR1 is SGHKS and CDR2 YYEKEE (reference sequence). Trimming took 9 bases from V and 0 from J; bases not matched to a gene: 5. The DNA for the CDR3 is TGTGCCACCCGACAGGGAATGAACACTGAAGCTTTCTTT. Translation gives CATRQGMNTEAFF. Full variable domain (missing parts from reference TRBV5-5 and TRBJ1-1): DAGVTQSPTHLIKTRGQQVTLRCSPISGHKSVSWYQQVLGQGPQFIFQYYEKEERGRGNFPDRFSARQFPNYSSELNVNALLLGDSALYLCATRQGMNTEAFFGQGTRLTVV.

The CDR3 spells CASGILPYEQYF. The CDR3 DNA sequence: TGTGCCAGCGGCATTCTCCCTTACGAGCAGTACTTC. The chain employs TRBV6-5 and TRBJ2-7; D remains unclear. CDR1 is MNHEY and CDR2 is SVGAGI in the germline V gene. This CDR3 has 12 amino acids. Trimming removed 8 bases at V and 4 bases at J, with 12 bases between.

In this sample, this clonotype turned up once. The chain recombines TRBV18 with TRBJ2-2; 7 nucleotides align to TRBD2. The CDR3 spans 16 residues. Germline CDR1 KGHSH, CDR2 LQKENI. V dropped 0 bases and J dropped 5; count of bases not matched to a gene: 6. The CDR3 loop is CASSPPTGRETGELFF. The CDR3 DNA is TGTGCCAGCTCACCACCGACGGGGAGGGAAACCGGGGAGCTGTTTTTT.

This chain links TRBV19 with TRBJ1-5; unclear D gene. From germline, CDR1 is LNHDA and CDR2 SQIVND (reference sequence). Trimming shortened V by 5 bases and J by 3 bases, and 5 bases separated the two germline ends. The CDR3 has 12 residues. CDR3 amino acids: CASSVYNQPQHF. CDR3 nucleotides: TGTGCCAGTAGTGTGTACAATCAGCCCCAGCATTTT.

The chain employs TRBV5-5 and TRBJ2-7, with a tentative D call TRBD2 (6 bases). From germline, CDR1 is SGHKS and CDR2 YYEKEE (reference sequence). The V gene lost 4 bases and the J gene lost 5 bases, with 10 bases spanning the gap. The CDR3 contains 12 residues. The CDR3 sequence: CASSTRLDEQYF. CDR3 in DNA: TGTGCCAGCAGCACTCGACTAGACGAGCAGTACTTC.

This clonotype was seen a few times. The rearrangement links TRBV7-9 to TRBJ1-2; D is possibly TRBD1 (6 bases). V dropped 7 bases and J dropped 4 bases, with 16 bases sitting between them. The CDR3 runs to 14 residues. The germline V gene has CDR1 SEHNR and CDR2 FQNEAQ (reference sequence). Here the CDR3 reads CASIPRGRSYGYTF. The CDR3 coding sequence is TGTGCCAGCATCCCCAGGGGTCGTAGCTATGGCTACACCTTC.

The sample holds a few counts of this clonotype. The chain couples TRBV19 to TRBJ2-2; possible D gene TRBD1, 5 bases. This CDR3 is built from 15 residues. Germline CDR1 is LNHDA and CDR2 is SQIVND (reference sequence). V lost 1 base, J lost 2 bases, and 8 bases lay in between. CDR3 residues: CASSIGGSNTGELFF. CDR3 nucleotides: TGTGCCAGTAGTATAGGGGGCAGCAACACCGGGGAGCTGTTTTTT.

This clonotype was seen more than once but under ten times. The chain uses TRBV19 and TRBJ1-6; D call uncertain. V was trimmed by 9 bases and J by 7 bases, leaving 16 bases between them. CDR3 length: 14 residues. CDR1 is LNHDA, CDR2 SQIVND, per germline (reference sequence). The CDR3 region has the DNA TGTGCCAGCAGCCCTGGGGTCAGGAATTCACCCCTCCACTTT. As protein: CASSPGVRNSPLHF.

The V and J genes are TRBV7-2 and TRBJ2-7; 11 nucleotides line up with TRBD2. V lost 7 bases and J lost 2; bases outside the gene matches: 7. Germline values: CDR1 SGHTA, CDR2 FQGNSA. The CDR3 runs to 15 residues. CDR3 nucleotides: TGTGCCAGCACCGTAGCGGGAGGGCCAACCTACGAGCAGTACTTC. Residues: CASTVAGGPTYEQYF.

J is TRBJ2-1 and V is TRBV6-5; D is unresolved. CDR3 size: 13 residues. V lost 7 bases to trimming and J lost 2 bases, with 9 bases between them. Germline assignment: CDR1 MNHEY and CDR2 SVGAGI. The CDR3 loop reads CASNSRTYNEQFF. CDR3 sequence (DNA): TGTGCCAGCAACTCCAGGACCTACAATGAGCAGTTCTTC.

The rearrangement joins TRBV18 to TRBJ2-5, with 7 bases that match TRBD1. The J segment lost 1 base and the V segment lost 5 bases, leaving 10 bases of the junction unmatched. The CDR3 covers 16 residues. The germline CDR1 and CDR2 sequences are KGHSH and LQKENI. The chain's CDR3 is CASSANKGQLQETQYF. For the CDR3, the DNA is TGTGCCAGCTCAGCCAACAAGGGACAGCTCCAAGAGACCCAGTACTTC.

J is TRBJ2-5 and V is TRBV6-1; TRBD2 matches at 7 bases. The CDR3 contains 14 residues. CDR1 and CDR2 from the germline V gene are MNHNS and SASEGT. V was pared by 7 bases and J by 5 bases, with 10 bases of the junction left unmatched. The chain's CDR3 is CASTPPGGGETQYF. The CDR3 coding sequence is TGTGCCAGCACCCCGCCGGGAGGAGGGGAGACCCAGTACTTC.

The genes are TRBV7-2 and TRBJ2-3; unclear D gene. This CDR3 is 16 amino acids long. CDR1 is SGHTA and CDR2 is FQGNSA in the germline V gene. Between the trimmed V and J ends, which lost 7 bases and 6 bases, there was a span of 23 bases. The CDR3 spells CASTQGGIGISDTQYF. The CDR3 DNA is TGTGCCAGCACCCAAGGTGGGATTGGAATTTCTGATACGCAGTATTTT. The whole variable domain, remainder taken from reference TRBV7-2 and TRBJ2-3, is GAGVSQSPSNKVTEKGKDVELRCDPISGHTALYWYRQSLGQGLEFLIYFQGNSAPDKSGLPSDRFSAERTGGSVSTLTIQRTQQEDSAVYLCASTQGGIGISDTQYFGPGTRLTVL.

The chain joins TRBV15 to TRBJ2-3; perhaps TRBD2 as D (6 bases). The CDR3 covers 14 residues. The V gene's germline CDR1 is LNHNV and CDR2 YYDKDF (reference sequence). The V end lost 6 bases, the J end lost 5 bases, and 15 bases lay between the germline ends. CDR3 region: CATRSQRALDTQYF. CDR3 in DNA: TGTGCCACCAGAAGTCAGCGGGCCCTAGATACGCAGTATTTT.